The TCR beta chain under discussion was sequenced for a study of spatial heterogeneity in lung cancer. Whole-study findings and limits: Tumoral mutation counts were tracked by counts of expanded intratumoral alpha and beta TCRs. Ubiquitous expanded TCR counts tracked ubiquitous nonsynonymous mutations; regional expanded TCR counts tracked regional nonsynonymous mutations.

This clonotype has ten or more counts. Its cognate antigen is unknown. This beta chain is a stray read from a library made for alpha chains; its abundance is not meaningful. Time point denoted: sample taken at primary tumor resection. The cohort: 70 to 75 early-stage, untreated non-small cell lung cancer patients. Tumor, nontumor lung or frozen PBMC supplied whole RNA, sequenced without sorting. The CDR3 covers 14 residues. V gave up 4 bases and J gave up 3 bases, with 13 bases separating them. Germline lookup yields CDR1 SGHRS and CDR2 YFSETQ. TCRdb ran MiXCR on the 5' RACE reads and lists one entry per CDR3 protein. This sample yields about 12,000 distinct CDR3 sequences, of which roughly 4.6% are seen a single time; 20% to 25% belongs to the top ten.

J is TRBJ1-1 and V is TRBV5-1; no firm D call. The sequencing here drew on lung tumor tissue, taken at surgery. This clonotype was sampled from a male donor with early-stage non-small cell lung cancer. CDR3 sequence reads: CASSPAGPDTEAFF. CDR3 nucleotide sequence: TGCGCCAGCAGCCCCGCAGGACCGGACACTGAAGCTTTCTTT.